The clone carrying this T cell receptor beta chain appeared once. The repertoire was sequenced with immunoSEQ multiplex PCR; TCRdb's copy has only in-frame clones and lacks some. This table has some 120,000 clones, 80% to 90% appearing once. The record originates from a study of control samples from healthy donors and cancer patients. The sample comprised PBMCs. The receptor comes from a woman aged 45-59 years with colorectal cancer.

The CDR3 DNA follows: TGTGCCAGTAGTATTGAGGTTGGTGGCTACACCTTC. Its protein product is CASSIEVGGYTF. The chain links TRBV19 to TRBJ1-2; no definite D call. Trimming removed 3 bases from V and 7 bases from J, with 9 bases in between. The CDR3 extends over 12 amino acids. Germline-derived CDR1 and CDR2 are LNHDA and SQIVND (reference sequence).